Listed below are T cell receptor beta chains from one sample, sequenced in a study of metastatic and nonmetastatic thyroid tumors. From the PCR reads, TCRdb re-called clones with MiXCR. The repertoire holds around 46,000 clones, with 22% as singletons. Sequencing used blood. These receptors originate from a male donor with papillary thyroid cancer or a benign thyroid nodule (not recorded which). Some clones in this sample may be carry-over from other donors' samples. CDR3s include the opening cysteine and the closing phenylalanine or tryptophan. Each record gives: J gene, clone size, V gene, D gene, CDR3 DNA, CDR3 protein. D genes are given only for firm matches. Rows may omit the clone size; those that give it use once, few, many or a size class.

>TRBJ2-1|many|TRBV5-6|-
TGTGCCAGCAGTGTGGGGGGTGGCGATGAGCAGTTCTTC
CASSVGGGDEQFF
>TRBJ2-3|-|TRBV5-1|TRBD2
TGCGCCAGCAGCTTGTCCAGCGGGGTGAGCACAGATACGCAGTATTTT
CASSLSSGVSTDTQYF
>TRBJ2-3|few|TRBV12-3/TRBV12-4|-
TGTGCCAGCAGTTTAGTGGCGGTGAGGTTAGGCACAGATACGCAGTATTTT
CASSLVAVRLGTDTQYF
>TRBJ1-2|-|TRBV28|-
TGTGCCAGCAGTTTCGGCACAGCTTTTCCTGGCTACACCTTC
CASSFGTAFPGYTF
>TRBJ2-2|-|TRBV20-1|-
TGCAGTGCCCCGGTAGGGGGGGGGTCCGGGGAGCTGTTTTTT
CSAPVGGGSGELFF
>TRBJ2-7|many|TRBV5-8|-
TGTGCCAGCAGCTTGCGGAGCTCCTACGAGCAGTACTTC
CASSLRSSYEQYF
>TRBJ1-5|many|TRBV4-1|-
TGCGCCAGCAGCCAACCCTATAATCAGCCCCAGCATTTT
CASSQPYNQPQHF
>TRBJ2-7|-|TRBV7-6|-
TGTGCCAGCAGCTTAGATTCGTTCTACGAGCAGTACTTC
CASSLDSFYEQYF
>TRBJ2-7|-|TRBV20-1|TRBD1
TGCAGTGCTAGGACAGGGCGCTACGAGCAGTACTTC
CSARTGRYEQYF
>TRBJ2-3|few|TRBV3-1|-
TGTGCCAGCAGCCCCTGGGCAGAATTAGCTACGAGCACAGATACGCAGTATTTT
CASSPWAELATSTDTQYF
>TRBJ1-5|few|TRBV5-1|TRBD1
TGCGCCAGCAGCTTAGGACAGGGAGGGAATCAGCCCCAGCATTTT
CASSLGQGGNQPQHF